The table lists the clone carrying this T cell receptor (beta chain) with a few counts. This specimen belongs to a study of early T cells in non-severe SARS-CoV-2 infection. On the study more broadly: Chains from this unsorted whole-blood bulk RNA could not be paired.

Individual cDNA molecules received unique molecular identifiers during library preparation. Each CDR3 protein gets one entry after TCRdb re-called the 5' RACE reads with MiXCR. The profile covers about 87,000 distinct CDR3 sequences, with 14% appearing a single time and 5% to 7% taken by the ten largest. The CDR3 has 16 residues. Germline values: CDR1 MNHEY, CDR2 SVGEGT. The V and J ends lost 2 bases and 5 bases, in that order; junction bases with no gene match: 9. The sample taken for sequencing was whole blood. The clonotype comes from an adult who was a healthcare worker with PCR-confirmed SARS-CoV-2 infection or an uninfected control (not recorded which). This chain uses TRBV6-2 or TRBV6-3 with TRBJ2-3; 8 bases map to TRBD2. The CDR3 bases are TGTGCCAGCAGTTACAAGCGGGGGACCGCCGGAGATACGCAGTATTTT. As protein: CASSYKRGTAGDTQYF.